Listed here are 21 T cell receptor beta chains from one sample, sequenced in a study of blood T cell repertoires in COVID-19. The assay was immunoSEQ multiplex PCR, and TCRdb's table has in-frame clones only and misses some. The sample gives about 270,000 clones, approximately 92% of which show up once; 2% to 2.5% is in the top ten. The source material was PBMCs or T cells enriched from blood (not recorded which). The receptors were sampled from a woman between 18 and 29 years old who had recovered from COVID-19.

This clone came up a few times. This chain connects TRBV18 to TRBJ2-2, with unresolved D. The ends were cut back, 3 bases at V and 8 bases at J, with 4 bases in the middle. Germline CDR1 KGHSH, CDR2 LQKENI. The CDR3 extends over 11 amino acids. CDR3 protein: CASSPRGELFF. In DNA form, the CDR3 reads TGTGCCAGCTCACCCAGGGGGGAGCTGTTTTTT.

The rearrangement uses TRBV30 and TRBJ1-2; possibly TRBD1 for D (5 bases). The CDR3 contains 13 residues. Germline assignment: CDR1 GTSNPN and CDR2 SVGIG (reference sequence). Trimming left V 4 bases short and J 1 base short, with 10 bases between. The chain's CDR3 is CAWTGNNNYGYTF. The CDR3 DNA reads TGTGCCTGGACAGGGAATAATAACTATGGCTACACCTTC.

This chain connects TRBV18 to TRBJ2-7, with D perhaps TRBD2 (7 bases). Germline lookup yields CDR1 KGHSH and CDR2 LQKENI. The CDR3 totals 15 residues. V lost 1 base, J lost 0 bases, and 10 bases lay in between. CDR3 sequence: CASSPRGGLSYEQYF. CDR3 DNA sequence: TGTGCCAGCTCACCACGGGGGGGCCTCTCCTACGAGCAGTACTTC.

The rearrangement uses TRBV24-1 and TRBJ1-2; D is unresolved. This CDR3 is built from 14 residues. Trimming shortened V by 1 base and J by 6 bases, and 11 bases separated the two germline ends. Looked up from germline, CDR1 is KGHDR and CDR2 is SFDVKD. For the CDR3, the DNA is TGTGCCACCAGTGATTTAGAACAGAGGGATGGCTACACCTTC. This codes for CATSDLEQRDGYTF.

The J gene is TRBJ2-5, the V gene TRBV5-1, with unresolved D. Germline CDR1 SGHRS, CDR2 YFSETQ. The germline V and J ends were trimmed by 0 bases and 5 bases, with 2 bases remaining between them. CDR3 length equals 11 residues. CDR3 residues: CASSLAETQYF. The CDR3 DNA is TGCGCCAGCAGCTTGGCGGAGACCCAGTACTTC.

Concerning this clone: This specimen includes other DNA sequences encoding the same CDR3. The chain has TRBV28 and TRBJ1-5; D is unclear. Germline loops: CDR1 MDHEN, CDR2 SYDVKM. Trimming pared 3 bases from V and 1 base from J, leaving 10 bases between. CDR3 length: 15 amino acids. The CDR3, as DNA: TGTGCCAGCAGTTTCCCACCGGGGAGCAATCAGCCCCAGCATTTT. This translates into CASSFPPGSNQPQHF. The variable domain in full, completed from reference TRBV28 and TRBJ1-5, reads DVKVTQSSRYLVKRTGEKVFLECVQDMDHENMFWYRQDPGLGLRLIYFSYDVKMKEKGDIPEGYSVSREKKERFSLILESASTNQTSMYLCASSFPPGSNQPQHFGDGTRLSIL.

The V call is TRBV12-3 or TRBV12-4, the J call TRBJ2-1; perhaps TRBD2 as D (5 bases). The CDR3 sequence is 11 residues long. The germline V and J ends were trimmed by 6 bases and 9 bases, with 9 bases remaining between them. The CDR3: CASRTRGEQFF. CDR3 DNA sequence: TGTGCCAGCAGGACTCGGGGTGAGCAGTTCTTC.

The chain uses TRBV5-1 and TRBJ1-2, with D possibly TRBD1 on 5 matching bases. The V and J ends lost 5 bases and 5 bases respectively, with 16 bases between them. This CDR3 is built from 14 residues. The germline CDR1 and CDR2 sequences are SGHRS and YFSETQ. CDR3 in amino acids: CASREGRLGYGYTF. For the CDR3, the DNA is TGCGCCAGCAGGGAGGGGCGCCTAGGGTATGGCTACACCTTC.

The chain is built from TRBV13 and TRBJ1-1; TRBD1 is a possible D gene (6 bases). Germline CDR1 is PRHDT and CDR2 is FYEKMQ (reference sequence). This CDR3 has 14 residues. Between the trimmed V and J ends, which lost 1 base and 5 bases, there was a span of 11 bases. The DNA of the CDR3 is TGTGCCAGCAGCTTAGCTGGGGGCGCGACTGAAGCTTTCTTT. This encodes CASSLAGGATEAFF. Combining the CDR3 with reference TRBV13 and TRBJ1-1 gives the whole variable domain AAGVIQSPRHLIKEKRETATLKCYPIPRHDTVYWYQQGPGQDPQFLISFYEKMQSDKGSIPDRFSAQQFSDYHSELNMSSLELGDSALYFCASSLAGGATEAFFGQGTRLTVV.

This clone showed up just once. This sequence joins TRBV11-1 and TRBJ1-1; 7 positions match TRBD1. J lost 12 bases, V lost 3 bases, and 4 bases had no gene match. This CDR3 comprises 11 residues. CDR1 and CDR2 from the germline V gene are SGHAT and FQDESV (reference sequence). The CDR3 bases are TGTGCCAGCAGCTTGGAGGGGGCTACTTTCTTT. It encodes CASSLEGATFF.

The chain joins TRBV2 to TRBJ2-2; 7 nucleotides match TRBD1. The ends lost 4 bases at V and 3 bases at J; junction bases unmatched: 11. Per germline, CDR1 SNHLY and CDR2 FYNNEI. The CDR3 sequence is 17 residues long. CDR3 amino acids: CASSAGTASPDTGELFF. DNA for the CDR3: TGTGCCAGCAGTGCTGGGACAGCAAGTCCCGACACCGGGGAGCTGTTTTTT.

V usage is TRBV2 and J usage is TRBJ1-2; D is possibly TRBD1 (6 bases). Germline CDR1 reads SNHLY; CDR2 reads FYNNEI. CDR3 length: 14 residues. The V gene lost 6 bases and the J gene lost 9 bases, with 20 bases spanning the gap. The CDR3 loop reads CASRVDSSSIRYTF. The CDR3 nucleotides are TGTGCCAGCAGGGTGGACAGCTCCTCTATCCGCTACACCTTC.

This chain uses TRBV6-4 with TRBJ1-2; no firm D call. V was shortened by 0 bases and J by 4 bases, with 9 bases between the two germline ends. Germline-derived CDR1 and CDR2 are MRHNA and SNTAGT. This CDR3 spans 14 amino acids. CDR3 sequence (DNA): TGTGCCAGCAGTGACTCAGCCCGTACCTATGGCTACACCTTC. Residues: CASSDSARTYGYTF.

This clone was observed a handful of times. The rearrangement uses TRBV24-1 and TRBJ1-1; TRBD1 might be the D (6 bases). Between the trimmed V and J ends, which lost 10 bases and 4 bases, there was a span of 15 bases. Germline V gene sequence: CDR1 KGHDR, CDR2 SFDVKD. The CDR3 has 13 amino acids. CDR3 coding DNA: TGTGCCACGGACAGCGAGGTTGGCACTGAAGCTTTCTTT. It codes for CATDSEVGTEAFF.

The V gene is TRBV9, the J gene TRBJ2-2; TRBD1 aligns across 7 bases. The CDR3 spans 14 residues. Germline-derived CDR1 and CDR2 are SGDLS and YYNGEE. V gave up 4 bases and J gave up 6 bases; unmatched junction bases: 6. DNA for the CDR3: TGTGCCAGCAGCACGCGGACAGGCGCCGGGGAGCTGTTTTTT. Protein: CASSTRTGAGELFF.

This rearrangement joins TRBV28 to TRBJ1-6; D gene ambiguous. The CDR3 spans 14 residues. Between the trimmed V and J ends, which lost 7 bases and 7 bases, there was a span of 14 bases. The germline gives CDR1 MDHEN, CDR2 SYDVKM. CDR3 bases: TGTGCCAGCACCTCTGGACTAAACAATTCACCCCTCCACTTT. Translated: CASTSGLNNSPLHF.

The chain carries TRBV18 and TRBJ1-1; 7 bases are a match to TRBD1. J gave up 8 bases and V 1 base, and 4 bases lay outside the gene matches. Germline CDR1 KGHSH, CDR2 LQKENI. CDR3 length: 13 residues. CDR3 sequence reads: CASSPRQGGEAFF. Written as DNA, the CDR3 is TGTGCCAGCTCACCACGACAGGGAGGCGAAGCTTTCTTT.

The V and J genes are TRBV10-3 and TRBJ1-2, with 7 bases aligning to TRBD1. V was pared by 8 bases and J by 1 base, with 4 bases of the junction left unmatched. There are 13 residues in the CDR3. CDR1 ENHRY and CDR2 SYGVKD come from the germline V gene. DNA of the CDR3: TGTGCCATCGGGACAGCAATTAACTATGGCTACACCTTC. Translating gives CAIGTAINYGYTF.

This clone was seen only once. J is TRBJ2-5 and V is TRBV7-2, with D unresolved. The CDR3 runs to 13 residues. Trimming removed 1 base at V and 2 bases at J, with 5 bases between. CDR1 SGHTA and CDR2 FQGNSA come from the germline V gene. CDR3 sequence: CASSLELQETQYF. For the CDR3, the DNA is TGTGCCAGCAGCTTAGAACTTCAAGAGACCCAGTACTTC. The entire variable domain, with the rest obtained from reference TRBV7-2 and TRBJ2-5, is as follows: GAGVSQSPSNKVTEKGKDVELRCDPISGHTALYWYRQSLGQGLEFLIYFQGNSAPDKSGLPSDRFSAERTGGSVSTLTIQRTQQEDSAVYLCASSLELQETQYFGPGTRLLVL.

This chain connects TRBV10-3 to TRBJ1-2; 11 nucleotides agree with TRBD1. J lost 1 base, V lost 2 bases, and 9 bases had no gene match. The germline CDR1 and CDR2 sequences are ENHRY and SYGVKD. This CDR3 region has 18 residues. The DNA for the CDR3 is TGTGCCATCAGTGAGACCCTAGGGACAGGGGGTTTTAACTATGGCTACACCTTC. It is translated as CAISETLGTGGFNYGYTF.

This clone was observed a few times. The V and J genes are TRBV9 and TRBJ2-5; possible D gene TRBD2, 7 bases. V lost 7 bases, J lost 3 bases, and 16 bases lay in between. Germline V gene lookup returns CDR1 SGDLS and CDR2 YYNGEE. This CDR3 region has 14 residues. DNA for the CDR3: TGTGCCAGCGGAACGGGGGGCGGGGAAGAGACCCAGTACTTC. Amino acids: CASGTGGGEETQYF.